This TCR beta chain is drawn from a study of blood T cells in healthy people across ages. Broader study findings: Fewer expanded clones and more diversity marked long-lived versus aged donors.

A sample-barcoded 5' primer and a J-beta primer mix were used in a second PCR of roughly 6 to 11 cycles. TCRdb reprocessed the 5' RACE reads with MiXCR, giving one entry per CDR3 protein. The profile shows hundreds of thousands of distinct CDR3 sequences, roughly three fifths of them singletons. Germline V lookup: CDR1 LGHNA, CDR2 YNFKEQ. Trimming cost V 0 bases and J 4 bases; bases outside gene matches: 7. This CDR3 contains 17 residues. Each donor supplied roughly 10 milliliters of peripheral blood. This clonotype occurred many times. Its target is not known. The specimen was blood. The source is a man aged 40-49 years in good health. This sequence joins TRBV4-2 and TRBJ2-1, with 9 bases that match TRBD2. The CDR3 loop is CASSQEPAGGLYNEQFF. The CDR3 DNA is TGTGCCAGCAGCCAAGAACCAGCGGGAGGACTATACAATGAGCAGTTCTTC.